The 29 T cell receptor beta chains in this list originate from one sample, sequenced in a study of prognosis after radiotherapy for stage I lung cancer. Two-round multiplex PCR on genomic DNA was the method by which TCR beta CDR3 was amplified. Gene-specific TRBV and TRBJ primers were used in PCR round one. TCRdb processed the multiplex PCR reads anew with MiXCR; each CDR3 protein has one entry. The sample consists of about 31,000 distinct CDR3 sequences, about 34% of them appearing once. The sample in question was PBMCs, obtained before or after stereotactic body radiation therapy (not recorded which). These receptors came from a donor over 45 with non-small cell lung cancer.

This clonotype appeared many times. The chain is built from TRBV15 and TRBJ1-1; D uncertain. Germline CDR1 LNHNV, CDR2 YYDKDF (reference sequence). This CDR3 spans 14 amino acids. The ends were cut back, 1 base at V and 4 bases at J, with 10 bases in the middle. The CDR3 here is CATSRGLQFTEAFF. For the CDR3, the DNA is TGTGCCACCAGCAGAGGTTTACAGTTCACTGAAGCTTTCTTT.

This clonotype was counted at least ten times. CDR3 coding DNA: TGTGCCAGCAGGCCCCTGCGAGACTCCTACGAGCAGTACTTC. Residues: CASRPLRDSYEQYF. The chain joins TRBV12-3 or TRBV12-4 to TRBJ2-7; the D is unclear. The CDR3 covers 14 residues. V lost 6 bases to trimming and J lost 0 bases, with 12 bases between them.

This clonotype was seen repeatedly, ten times or more. V usage is TRBV9 and J usage is TRBJ2-3; 7 bases are a match to TRBD2. The V gene's germline CDR1 is SGDLS and CDR2 YYNGEE. V trimming: 2 bases; J trimming: 1 base; junction bases outside the gene matches: 4. The CDR3 contains 15 residues. The CDR3 spells CASSVGGFRTDTQYF. CDR3 nucleotide sequence: TGTGCCAGCAGCGTGGGGGGGTTTCGCACAGATACGCAGTATTTT.

As regards this clonotype: At one of its ends the junction is not consistent with the germline gene, which may arise from a read error. This chain links TRBV2 with TRBJ2-3; TRBD2 aligns across 7 bases. CDR1 and CDR2 from the germline V gene are SNHLY and FYNNEI. This CDR3 contains 16 residues. CDR3 in DNA: TGTGCCAGCAGGGAAAGCGGGAACGTGTACACAGATACTCAGTATTTT. It is translated as CASRESGNVYTDTQYF.

As to this clonotype: One end of the junction is discordant with germline, which a read error may explain. The gene calls are TRBV27 and TRBJ2-7, with no clear D. Germline CDR1 is MNHEY and CDR2 is SMNVEV (reference sequence). The CDR3 sequence is 13 residues long. The CDR3 nucleotides read TGTGCCAGCAGGACGAATCCAGGTGACGAGCATTACTTC. Residues: CASRTNPGDEHYF.

This clonotype was picked up many times. A junction boundary mismatches the germline segment, possibly from a read error. The J gene is TRBJ1-1, the V gene TRBV19; the match to TRBD1 covers 7 bases. Looked up from germline, CDR1 is LNHDA and CDR2 is SQIVND (reference sequence). The CDR3 length is 16 residues. The CDR3: CASGIGFWTGNTEAFF. CDR3 sequence (DNA): TGTGCCAGTGGTATAGGATTTTGGACAGGGAACACTGAAGCTTTCTTT.

This clonotype occurred many times. The chain employs TRBV5-5 and TRBJ1-4; D is undetermined. This CDR3 has 14 amino acids. The germline V gene encodes CDR1 SGHKS and CDR2 YYEKEE (reference sequence). With 2 bases removed from V and 7 bases from J, the gap between germline ends came to 12 bases. The CDR3, as DNA: TGTGCCAGCAGCTTATTAGGGTCTGGTGAAAAACTGTTTTTT. Amino acid sequence: CASSLLGSGEKLFF.

This clonotype was seen repeatedly, ten times or more. The chain couples TRBV28 to TRBJ1-4; D gene ambiguous. CDR1 and CDR2 from the germline V gene are MDHEN and SYDVKM. This CDR3 spans 13 amino acids. Trimming cost V 1 base and J 10 bases, with 10 bases left between them. CDR3 sequence: CASSLSWAVKLFF. The DNA of the CDR3 is TGTGCCAGCAGTTTATCATGGGCCGTAAAACTGTTTTTT.

Many counts were recorded for this clonotype. This chain's CDR3 is CSARGSGRAGGHQYF. Written as DNA, the CDR3 is TGCAGTGCTAGAGGGAGCGGGAGGGCGGGGGGGCATCAGTATTTT. The J gene is TRBJ2-3, the V gene TRBV20-1; 10 nucleotides line up with TRBD2. This CDR3 is built from 15 residues. From germline, CDR1 is DFQATT and CDR2 SNEGSKA (reference sequence). The ends lost 1 base at V and 12 bases at J; junction bases unmatched: 13.

Concerning this clonotype itself: The junction departs from germline at one end; a sequencing error may be responsible. This rearrangement joins TRBV12-3 or TRBV12-4 to TRBJ2-6; no clear D. The CDR3 runs to 15 residues. The CDR3 nucleotides are TGTGCCAGCAGTTTTTCGGGTTCTGGGTCCAACATCCTGACTTTC. As protein: CASSFSGSGSNILTF.

The sample holds one count of this clonotype. The chain links TRBV6-1 to TRBJ2-3, with a weak D call TRBD2 (5 bases). The germline CDR1 and CDR2 sequences are MNHNS and SASEGT. Trimming left V 1 base short and J 5 bases short, with 22 bases between. The CDR3 covers 18 residues. CDR3 in amino acids: CASSEVAGKESRRDTQYF. The CDR3 nucleotides read TGTGCCAGCAGTGAAGTAGCCGGGAAAGAATCGCGCAGAGATACGCAGTATTTT.

This clonotype has just a few counts. The chain carries TRBV10-3 and TRBJ2-6; 7 nucleotides agree with TRBD1. The CDR3 covers 14 residues. CDR1 is ENHRY, CDR2 SYGVKD, per germline. V trimming: 11 bases; J trimming: 4 bases; junction bases outside the gene matches: 8. The DNA of the CDR3 is TGTGCCTCACAGGGGTCCCAAGGGGCCAACGTCCTGACTTTC. Amino acids: CASQGSQGANVLTF.

Ten or more counts support this clonotype. The CDR3 DNA is TGCGCCAGCGGAAGGACTAGCGGCTCCTACGAGCAGTACTTC. Translated: CASGRTSGSYEQYF. The chain is built from TRBV10-1 and TRBJ2-7, with TRBD2 matching 10 bases. V gave up 8 bases and J gave up 0 bases; unmatched junction bases: 4. The CDR3 is 14 residues long. The germline V gene has CDR1 WNHNN and CDR2 SYGVQD (reference sequence).

As concerns this clonotype: Its ends do not fully match the called genes, so a read error is possible. The rearrangement joins TRBV28 to TRBJ2-6; D assignment may be TRBD1 or TRBD2 (5 bases each). Per the germline V gene, CDR1 is MDHEN and CDR2 is SYDVKM. This CDR3 is built from 19 residues. CDR3 residues: CASTTVLGRVSSGANALTF. CDR3 bases: TGTGCCAGCACGACGGTTCTAGGGCGGGTTTCCTCTGGGGCCAACGCCCTGACTTTC.

This clonotype was counted ten times or more. J is TRBJ2-3 and V is TRBV6-1; D remains unclear. Germline V CDR1 and CDR2: MNHNS, SASEGT. The V end was cut by 5 bases, the J end by 8 bases, with 20 bases between. The CDR3 is 15 amino acids. CDR3 protein: CASSNLLDRTGTQYF. CDR3 DNA: TGTGCCAGCAGTAACCTGCTTGACCGTACGGGTACGCAGTATTTT.

Ten or more counts support this clonotype. The rearrangement joins TRBV11-2 to TRBJ2-1; D is undetermined. The CDR3 contains 13 residues. Trimming removed 3 bases at V and 6 bases at J, with 9 bases between. Germline assignment: CDR1 SGHAT and CDR2 FQNNGV. CDR3 bases: TGTGCCAGCAGCTTGTTAGTCGGCAATGAGCAGTTCTTC. Translated: CASSLLVGNEQFF.

V gene TRBV5-1 combines with J gene TRBJ1-6, with D uncertain. Trimming took 1 base from V and 9 from J, leaving 11 bases between them. Germline V gene lookup returns CDR1 SGHRS and CDR2 YFSETQ. The length of the CDR3 is 14 residues. CDR3 DNA: TGCGCCAGCAGCTTGAGGGCAGCCAGTTCACCCCTCCACTTT. As protein: CASSLRAASSPLHF.

This clonotype appeared many times. The chain recombines TRBV6-5 with TRBJ1-1; possibly TRBD1 for D (5 bases). The CDR3 is 14 amino acids. V lost 2 bases to trimming and J lost 3 bases, with 10 bases between them. Looked up from germline, CDR1 is MNHEY and CDR2 is SVGAGI. The CDR3 nucleotides read TGTGCCAGCAGTTACCAGGCCAGGGACACTGAAGCTTTCTTT. Amino acids: CASSYQARDTEAFF.

Details on this clonotype: Its ends do not fully match the called genes, so a read error is possible. J is TRBJ1-2 and V is TRBV6-5; D is ambiguous. The length of the CDR3 is 14 residues. Germline V gene data show CDR1 as MNHEY and CDR2 as SVGAGI. The chain's CDR3 is CANSYAPGTYGYTF. The CDR3 DNA is TGTGCCAACAGTTACGCCCCGGGCACATATGGCTACACCTTC.

There are many counts of this clonotype. This sequence joins TRBV20-1 and TRBJ1-1, with D tentatively TRBD1 (6 bases). The CDR3 runs to 15 residues. With 0 bases removed from V and 4 bases from J, the gap between germline ends came to 15 bases. Germline CDR1 and CDR2: DFQATT and SNEGSKA (reference sequence). In DNA, the CDR3 is TGCAGTGCTAGAGATCATCGGGGGCTCGGCACTGAAGCTTTCTTT. Its protein is CSARDHRGLGTEAFF.

This clonotype was detected ten times or more. The J gene is TRBJ2-1, the V gene TRBV5-8; D remains unclear. Per germline, CDR1 SGHTS and CDR2 YDEGEE. The CDR3 sequence is 15 residues long. V dropped 0 bases and J dropped 4 bases, with 11 bases sitting between them. The CDR3 DNA follows: TGTGCCAGCAGCTTGGGAACCGTGGGATACAATGAGCAGTTCTTC. Translating gives CASSLGTVGYNEQFF.

This clonotype has just a few counts. It may be a read error: a sequence one base away is much more abundant. V usage is TRBV6-1 and J usage is TRBJ2-3; 9 nucleotides match TRBD1. Germline loops: CDR1 MNHNS, CDR2 SASEGT. The length of the CDR3 is 14 residues. Losses at the gene ends were 8 bases for V and 8 bases for J; bases not matched to a gene: 11. CDR3 residues: CASLDRGMDGTQYF. CDR3 coding DNA: TGTGCCAGCTTGGACAGGGGTATGGACGGTACGCAGTATTTT.

This clonotype was counted at least ten times. The chain employs TRBV30 and TRBJ2-1; D possibly corresponds to TRBD1 (6 bases). The CDR3 is 13 amino acids. V lost 1 base and J 8 bases, leaving 12 bases between the germline ends. CDR1 and CDR2 (germline): GTSNPN, SVGIG (reference sequence). In nucleotides, the CDR3 is TGTGCCTGGAGTGAGGGGGTGGGGGATGAGCAGTTCTTC. This encodes CAWSEGVGDEQFF.

This clonotype was found a few times. The gene calls are TRBV6-5 and TRBJ2-1; possible D gene TRBD1, 6 bases. The CDR3 is made up of 16 amino acids. V lost 0 bases and J lost 4, with 13 bases in between. The V gene's germline CDR1 is MNHEY and CDR2 SVGAGI. DNA of the CDR3: TGTGCCAGCAGTTACTCCCCGGACAGAGGGTACAATGAGCAGTTCTTC. It translates to CASSYSPDRGYNEQFF.

In this sample, this clonotype turned up many times. The chain uses TRBV9 and TRBJ1-6; TRBD1 is a possible D gene (5 bases). Germline CDR1 reads SGDLS; CDR2 reads YYNGEE. The length of the CDR3 is 17 residues. With 0 bases removed from V and 7 bases from J, the gap between germline ends came to 17 bases. Here the CDR3 reads CASSVEPTGTENSPLHF. CDR3 nucleotide sequence: TGTGCCAGCAGCGTAGAACCTACCGGGACGGAAAATTCACCCCTCCACTTT.

A note on this clonotype: A read error may explain this, as a much larger clone is one base away. The chain combines TRBV10-2 with TRBJ2-3; tentatively, D is TRBD2 (5 bases). The CDR3 contains 16 residues. The V end lost 4 bases, the J end lost 4 bases, and 18 bases lay between the germline ends. The germline gives CDR1 WSHSY, CDR2 SAAADI. The CDR3 DNA reads as TGCGCCAGCAGTGGGACTGGCGGGTATAGGGCAGATACGCAGTATTTT. Translating gives CASSGTGGYRADTQYF.

Many counts were recorded for this clonotype. The J gene is TRBJ2-7, the V gene TRBV27; TRBD1 matches at 11 bases. Germline V gene lookup returns CDR1 MNHEY and CDR2 SMNVEV (reference sequence). Trimming cost V 9 bases and J 11 bases; bases outside gene matches: 9. CDR3 size: 12 residues. CDR3 sequence reads: CASQPRTGGEYF. DNA of the CDR3: TGTGCCAGTCAACCCCGGACAGGGGGCGAGTACTTC.

This clonotype occurred many times. This sequence joins TRBV5-1 and TRBJ1-2; D is unclear. The V and J ends lost 5 bases and 4 bases respectively, with 18 bases between them. CDR3 length equals 15 residues. Germline CDR1 and CDR2: SGHRS and YFSETQ. CDR3 sequence (DNA): TGCGCCAGCAGTCTGACCGGGAGCCAAGCCTATGGCTACACCTTC. Residues: CASSLTGSQAYGYTF.

This clonotype was detected many times. The rearrangement joins TRBV6-2 or TRBV6-3 to TRBJ1-3, with unresolved D. V was cut by 2 bases and J by 4 bases, with 12 bases left in between. The CDR3 has 15 amino acids. Germline V gene lookup returns CDR1 MNHEY and CDR2 SVGEGT. The DNA of the CDR3 is TGTGCCAGCAGTTACCGGAGGGAGGCAGGAAACACCATATATTTT. Amino acid sequence: CASSYRREAGNTIYF.